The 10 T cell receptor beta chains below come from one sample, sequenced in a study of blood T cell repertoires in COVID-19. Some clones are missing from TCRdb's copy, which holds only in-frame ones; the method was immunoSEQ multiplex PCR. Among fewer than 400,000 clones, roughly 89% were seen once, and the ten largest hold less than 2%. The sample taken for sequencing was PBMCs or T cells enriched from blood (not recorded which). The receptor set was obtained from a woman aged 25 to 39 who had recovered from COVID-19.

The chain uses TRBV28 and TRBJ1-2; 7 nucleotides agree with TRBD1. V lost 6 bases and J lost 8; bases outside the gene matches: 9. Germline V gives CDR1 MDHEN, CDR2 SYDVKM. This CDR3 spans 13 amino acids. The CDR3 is CASSRQGLAGYTF. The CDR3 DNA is TGTGCCAGCAGCCGACAGGGTCTGGCCGGCTACACCTTC.

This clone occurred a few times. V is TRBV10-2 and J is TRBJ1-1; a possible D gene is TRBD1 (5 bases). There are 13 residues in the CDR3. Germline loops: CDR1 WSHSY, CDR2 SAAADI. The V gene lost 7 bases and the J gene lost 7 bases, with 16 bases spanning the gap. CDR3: CASTARGDGEAFF. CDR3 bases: TGCGCCAGCACCGCAAGGGGTGATGGTGAAGCTTTCTTT.

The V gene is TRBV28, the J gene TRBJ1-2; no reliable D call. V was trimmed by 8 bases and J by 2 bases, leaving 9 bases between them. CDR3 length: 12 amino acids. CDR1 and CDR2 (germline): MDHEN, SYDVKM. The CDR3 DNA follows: TGTGCCAGCCACAGAACGAACTATGGCTACACCTTC. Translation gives CASHRTNYGYTF.

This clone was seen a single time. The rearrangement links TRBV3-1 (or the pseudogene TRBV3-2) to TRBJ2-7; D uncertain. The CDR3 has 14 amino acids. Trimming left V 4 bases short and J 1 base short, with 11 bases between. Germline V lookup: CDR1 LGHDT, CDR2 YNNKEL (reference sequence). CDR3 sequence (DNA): TGTGCCAGCAGCCCGCAGATTGATTCCTACGAGCAGTACTTC. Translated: CASSPQIDSYEQYF.

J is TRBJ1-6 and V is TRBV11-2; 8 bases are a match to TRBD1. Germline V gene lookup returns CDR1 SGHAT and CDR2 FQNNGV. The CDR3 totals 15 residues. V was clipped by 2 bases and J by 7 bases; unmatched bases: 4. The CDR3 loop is CASSLPDRVNSPLHF. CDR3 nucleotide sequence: TGTGCCAGCAGCTTACCGGACAGGGTGAATTCACCCCTCCACTTT. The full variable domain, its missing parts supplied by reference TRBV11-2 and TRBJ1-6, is EAGVAQSPRYKIIEKRQSVAFWCNPISGHATLYWYQQILGQGPKLLIQFQNNGVVDDSQLPKDRFSAERLKGVDSTLKIQPAKLEDSAVYLCASSLPDRVNSPLHFGNGTRLTVT.

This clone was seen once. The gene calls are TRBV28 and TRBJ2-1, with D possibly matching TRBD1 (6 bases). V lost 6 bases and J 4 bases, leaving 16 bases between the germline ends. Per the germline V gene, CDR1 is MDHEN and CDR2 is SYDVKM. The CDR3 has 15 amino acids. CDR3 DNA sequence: TGTGCCAGCAGCCAAAATCCCAGGGGTTACAATGAGCAGTTCTTC. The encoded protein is CASSQNPRGYNEQFF.

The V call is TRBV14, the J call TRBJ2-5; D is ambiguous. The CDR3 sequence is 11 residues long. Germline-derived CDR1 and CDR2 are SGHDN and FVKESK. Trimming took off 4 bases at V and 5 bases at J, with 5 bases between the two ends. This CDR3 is CASSLRETQYF. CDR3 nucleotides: TGTGCCAGCAGCCTCAGGGAGACCCAGTACTTC.

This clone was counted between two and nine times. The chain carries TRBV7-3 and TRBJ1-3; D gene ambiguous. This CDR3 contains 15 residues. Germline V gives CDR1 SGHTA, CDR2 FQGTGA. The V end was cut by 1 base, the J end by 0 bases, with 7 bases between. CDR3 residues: CASSLSGSSGNTIYF. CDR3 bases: TGTGCCAGCAGCTTAAGCGGAAGCTCTGGAAACACCATATATTTT.

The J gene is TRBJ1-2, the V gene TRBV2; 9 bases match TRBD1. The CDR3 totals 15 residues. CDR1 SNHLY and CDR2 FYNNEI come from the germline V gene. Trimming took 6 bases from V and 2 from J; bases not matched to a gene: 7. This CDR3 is CASRTGGADNYGYTF. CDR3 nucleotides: TGTGCCAGCAGAACAGGGGGCGCTGACAACTATGGCTACACCTTC.

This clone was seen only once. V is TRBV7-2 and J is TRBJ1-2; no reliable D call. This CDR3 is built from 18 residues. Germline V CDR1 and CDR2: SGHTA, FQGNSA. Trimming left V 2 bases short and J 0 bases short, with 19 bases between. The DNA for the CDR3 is TGTGCCAGCAGCTTACAGCCGAGTATCGGGAGAGCTAACTATGGCTACACCTTC. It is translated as CASSLQPSIGRANYGYTF.